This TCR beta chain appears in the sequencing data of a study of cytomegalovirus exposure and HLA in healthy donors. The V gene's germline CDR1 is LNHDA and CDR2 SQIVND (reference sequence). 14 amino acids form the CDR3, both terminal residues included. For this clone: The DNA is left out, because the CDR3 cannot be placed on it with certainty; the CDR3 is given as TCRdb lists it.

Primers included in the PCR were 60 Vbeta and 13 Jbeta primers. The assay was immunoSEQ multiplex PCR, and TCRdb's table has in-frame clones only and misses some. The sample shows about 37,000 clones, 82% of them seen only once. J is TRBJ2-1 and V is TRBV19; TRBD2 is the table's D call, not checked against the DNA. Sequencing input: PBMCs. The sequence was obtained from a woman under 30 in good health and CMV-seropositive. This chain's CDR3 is CASTSGGSVNEQFF.